A selection of T cell receptor beta chains follows, all from one sample in a study of cytomegalovirus exposure and HLA in healthy donors. Only in-frame clones appear in the TCRdb table, and some are missing; sequencing was by immunoSEQ multiplex PCR. The sample lists over 35,000 clones; around 65% were seen once. The sample consisted of PBMCs. These receptor sequences come from a human donor in good health. The CDR3 runs from the conserved cysteine through the conserved F or W.

v_call: TRBV2; cdr3_aa: CASSPINEQFF
v_call: TRBV29-1; cdr3_aa: CSVEEPGGLYEQYF
v_call: TRBV29-1; cdr3_aa: CSVEPGGSDTQYF
v_call: TRBV5-4; cdr3_aa: CASSLAGGRAEAFF
v_call: TRBV6-5; cdr3_aa: CASSSPLEGSYEQYF
v_call: TRBV7-2; cdr3_aa: CASSLERKTQYF
v_call: TRBV5-1; cdr3_aa: CASSPRGWGTEAFF
v_call: TRBV19; cdr3_aa: CASSTRTSSDTQYF
v_call: TRBV7-6; cdr3_aa: CASSLGPYRGEQYF
v_call: TRBV28; cdr3_aa: CASSLGGTNQETQYF
v_call: TRBV25-1; cdr3_aa: CASSESGKNTGELFF
v_call: TRBV27; cdr3_aa: CASSFVAHRVSGGGHYEQYF
v_call: TRBV29-1; cdr3_aa: CSVDRDGGETQYF
v_call: TRBV2; cdr3_aa: CASNPSGRGYGYTF
v_call: TRBV11-2; cdr3_aa: CASSRVGVVGGRTNYGYTF
v_call: TRBV7-6; cdr3_aa: CASSSQDPDTQYF
v_call: TRBV9; cdr3_aa: CASSVSSGAGPHEQYF
v_call: TRBV11-2; cdr3_aa: CASSLDLSSSRGRNDGYTF
v_call: TRBV2; cdr3_aa: CASSERQGAREKLFF
v_call: TRBV7-2; cdr3_aa: CASSLAPGGLYTF
v_call: TRBV5-1; cdr3_aa: CASSGGGQARGRSYTF
v_call: TRBV7-9; cdr3_aa: CASKSDRESYEQYF
v_call: TRBV7-2; cdr3_aa: CASSSGGETQYF
v_call: TRBV27; cdr3_aa: CASSPDRYTGELFF
v_call: TRBV7-2; cdr3_aa: CASSLHGGSWLGANVLTF
v_call: TRBV7-2; cdr3_aa: CASSPTGEAQYF
v_call: TRBV4-1; cdr3_aa: CASSPGVGVNEQFF
v_call: TRBV5-1; cdr3_aa: CASSSLVSPETQYF
v_call: TRBV9; cdr3_aa: CASSVQESGTEAFF
v_call: TRBV6-6; cdr3_aa: CASSYGQGHGYTF
v_call: TRBV11-2; cdr3_aa: CASSRGTIRETQYF
v_call: TRBV12-5; cdr3_aa: CASARGPSGPQHF
v_call: TRBV7-2; cdr3_aa: CASSAPAGAYGYTF
v_call: TRBV6-1; cdr3_aa: CASSEFGGIPTYNEQFF
v_call: TRBV6-4; cdr3_aa: CATQARVWTGKNQPQHF